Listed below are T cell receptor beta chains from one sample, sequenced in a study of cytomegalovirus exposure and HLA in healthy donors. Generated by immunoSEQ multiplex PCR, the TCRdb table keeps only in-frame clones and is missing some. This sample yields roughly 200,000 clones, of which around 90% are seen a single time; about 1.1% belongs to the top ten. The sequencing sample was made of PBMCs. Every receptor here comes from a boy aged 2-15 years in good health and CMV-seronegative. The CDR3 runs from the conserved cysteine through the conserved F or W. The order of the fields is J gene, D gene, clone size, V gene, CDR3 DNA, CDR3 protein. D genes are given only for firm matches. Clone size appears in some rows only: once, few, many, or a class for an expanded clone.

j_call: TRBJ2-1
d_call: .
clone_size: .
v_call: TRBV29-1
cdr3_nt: TGCAGCGTTGAAGAATCCGGGATTGAGCAGTTCTTC
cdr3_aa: CSVEESGIEQFF

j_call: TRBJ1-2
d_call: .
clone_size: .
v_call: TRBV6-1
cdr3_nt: TGTGCCAGCAGTGAACGGGGGGGTTCGAAGGGCTACACCTTC
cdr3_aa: CASSERGGSKGYTF

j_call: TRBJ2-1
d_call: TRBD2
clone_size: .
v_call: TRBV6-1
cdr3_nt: TGTGCCAGCAGTGAGGCCGGGGGGAGTTGGTATGAGCAGTTCTTC
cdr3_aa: CASSEAGGSWYEQFF

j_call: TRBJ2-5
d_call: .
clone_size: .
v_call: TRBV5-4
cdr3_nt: TGTGCCAGCAGCTTGTTACTCGGAGGGGAGACCCAGTACTTC
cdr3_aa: CASSLLLGGETQYF

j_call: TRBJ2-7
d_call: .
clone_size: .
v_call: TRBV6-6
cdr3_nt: TGTGCCAGCACCCCCAGGGAACTCTACGAGCAGTACTTC
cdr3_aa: CASTPRELYEQYF

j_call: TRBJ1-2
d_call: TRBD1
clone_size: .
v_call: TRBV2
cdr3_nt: TGTGCCAGACAGGGGGCGCGGGGCCACGGCTACACCTTC
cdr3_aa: CARQGARGHGYTF

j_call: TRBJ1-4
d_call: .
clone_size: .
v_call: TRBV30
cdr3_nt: TGTGCCTGGAGTTCTCATGAAAAACTGTTTTTT
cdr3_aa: CAWSSHEKLFF

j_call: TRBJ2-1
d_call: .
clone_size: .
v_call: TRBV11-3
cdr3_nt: TGTGCCAGCAGCGTATCGCGTACGAGGCAGCAGTTCTTC
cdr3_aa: CASSVSRTRQQFF

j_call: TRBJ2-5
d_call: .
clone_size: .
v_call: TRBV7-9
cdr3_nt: TGTGCCAGCAGTCAGGGGGAGACCCAGTACTTC
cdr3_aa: CASSQGETQYF

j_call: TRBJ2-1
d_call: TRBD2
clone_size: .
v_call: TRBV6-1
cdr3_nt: TGTGCCAGCAATCTCGGGAGGAGCTCCTACAATGAGCAGTTCTTC
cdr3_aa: CASNLGRSSYNEQFF

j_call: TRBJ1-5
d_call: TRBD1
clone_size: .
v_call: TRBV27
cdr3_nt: TGTGCCAGCAGCGACAGGGGGGATCAGCCCCAGCATTTT
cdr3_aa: CASSDRGDQPQHF

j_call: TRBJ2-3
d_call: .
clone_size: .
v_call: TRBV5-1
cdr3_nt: TGCGCCAGCAGCTTGGCGGGGGGCCCCTCAGATACGCAGTATTTT
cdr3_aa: CASSLAGGPSDTQYF

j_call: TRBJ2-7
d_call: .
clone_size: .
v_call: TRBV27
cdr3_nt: TGTGCCAGCAGTTTAGAGGGCAGGACCTCCTACGAGCAGTACTTC
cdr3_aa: CASSLEGRTSYEQYF

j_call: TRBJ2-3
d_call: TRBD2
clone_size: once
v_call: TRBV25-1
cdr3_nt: TGTGCCAGCAGGCCAGTCAGAAGCGGGAGCAACTCAGATACGCAGTATTTT
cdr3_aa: CASRPVRSGSNSDTQYF

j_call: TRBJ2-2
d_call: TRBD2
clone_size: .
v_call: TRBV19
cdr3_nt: TGTGCCAGTAGTACCCTACTAGCGGGAGGGCCCGGGGAGCTGTTTTTT
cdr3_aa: CASSTLLAGGPGELFF

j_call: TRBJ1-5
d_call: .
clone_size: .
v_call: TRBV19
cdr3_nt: TGTGCCAGTTCCGCGTATGTCAATAGCAATCAGCCCCAGCATTTT
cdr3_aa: CASSAYVNSNQPQHF

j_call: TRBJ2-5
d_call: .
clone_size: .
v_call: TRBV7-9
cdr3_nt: TGTGCCAGCAGCTGGGCATTTCGAGAGACCCAGTACTTC
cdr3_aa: CASSWAFRETQYF

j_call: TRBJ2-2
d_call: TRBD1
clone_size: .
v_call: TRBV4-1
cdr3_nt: TGCGCCAGCAGCCAAGCCGACAGGGCCGGGGAGCTGTTTTTT
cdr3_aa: CASSQADRAGELFF

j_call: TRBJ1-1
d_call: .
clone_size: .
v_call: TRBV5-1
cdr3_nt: TGCGCCAGCAGCTTGGTGTGGAGGGACACTGAAGCTTTCTTT
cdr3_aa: CASSLVWRDTEAFF

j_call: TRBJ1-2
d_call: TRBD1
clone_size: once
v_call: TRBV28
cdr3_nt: TGTGCCAGCAGCTTAAGGGACAGGAGCTATGGCTACACCTTC
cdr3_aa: CASSLRDRSYGYTF

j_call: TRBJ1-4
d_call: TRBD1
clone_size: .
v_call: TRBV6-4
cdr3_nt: TGTGCCAGCACCGGCAGGGGGAATGAAAAACTGTTTTTT
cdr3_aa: CASTGRGNEKLFF

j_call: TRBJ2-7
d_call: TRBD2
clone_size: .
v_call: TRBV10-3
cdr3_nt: TGTGCCATCAGTCCGACTAGCGGGAGGGCCATGAGGGAGCAGTACTTC
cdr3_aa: CAISPTSGRAMREQYF

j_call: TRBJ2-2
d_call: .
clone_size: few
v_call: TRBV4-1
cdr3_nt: TGCGCCAGCAGCCAAACAGCGGGTACCGGGGAGCTGTTTTTT
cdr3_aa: CASSQTAGTGELFF

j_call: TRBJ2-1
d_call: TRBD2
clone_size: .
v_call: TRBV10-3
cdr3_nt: TGTGCCATCAGTGGTGGTGTAGCGGGCACCTACAATGAGCAGTTCTTC
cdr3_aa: CAISGGVAGTYNEQFF

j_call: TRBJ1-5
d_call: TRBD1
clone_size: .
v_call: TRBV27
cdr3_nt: TGTGCCAGCGGGCCGGACAGGGCGGGCAATCAGCCCCAGCATTTT
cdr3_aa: CASGPDRAGNQPQHF